A single T cell receptor (beta chain) is shown here with its context. What it binds is not known. The data are from a study of post-analysis software for immune sequencing data. Study details: Recorded subtypes: relapsing-remitting, secondary progressive, progressive-relapsing; some patients unannotated.

The germline V gene encodes CDR1 SGHKS and CDR2 YYEKEE (reference sequence). With 4 bases clipped from V and 1 base from J, the junction kept 6 bases outside the gene matches. The length of the CDR3 is 15 residues. TCR beta cDNA libraries included unique molecular identifiers. TCRdb processed the PCR reads anew with MiXCR; each CDR3 protein has one entry. The data contain approximately 730,000 distinct CDR3 sequences, roughly 27% of them singletons. Notes on the study in general: Compared against controls, patients with multiple sclerosis displayed significantly lower normalized Chao1 diversity. Relative to controls, patients had several TRBV segments at higher frequency, with TRBV5-6, TRBV5-1 and TRBV20-1 among these. F measure clustering grouped samples strongly by preparation batch.

The receptor's source is a girl aged 5 to 17 with multiple sclerosis. Sequenced: blood. The chain combines TRBV5-5 with TRBJ2-3; 7 nucleotides align to TRBD2. CDR3 region: CASSNSGRGTDTQYF. CDR3 DNA sequence: TGTGCCAGCAGCAATTCAGGGAGGGGCACAGATACGCAGTATTTT. Combining the CDR3 with reference TRBV5-5 and TRBJ2-3 gives the whole variable domain DAGVTQSPTHLIKTRGQQVTLRCSPISGHKSVSWYQQVLGQGPQFIFQYYEKEERGRGNFPDRFSARQFPNYSSELNVNALLLGDSALYLCASSNSGRGTDTQYFGPGTRLTVL.